These T cell receptor beta chains were read from a single sample in a study of control samples from healthy donors and cancer patients. Sequencing was performed with immunoSEQ multiplex PCR; in TCRdb, only in-frame clones are kept and a portion is missing. The data contain some 250,000 clones, roughly four fifths of them singletons. The sequenced material came from PBMCs. The receptors shown here come from a woman aged 60 to 75 with lung cancer. Each CDR3 is given with its conserved first and last residue. D genes are given only for firm matches. Not every row has a clone size; where given, it reads once, few, many or a size class.

j_call v_call d_call clone_size cdr3_aa cdr3_nt
TRBJ2-1 TRBV2 TRBD2 . CASSLAGTSGNYEQFF TGTGCCAGCAGCTTAGCCGGGACTAGCGGGAACTATGAGCAGTTCTTC
TRBJ1-1 TRBV18 . once CASSPLGQSNTEAFF TGTGCCAGCTCACCACTGGGGCAGTCGAACACTGAAGCTTTCTTT
TRBJ1-1 TRBV6-1 . once CASSEAAGIGTEAFF TGTGCCAGCAGTGAAGCGGCAGGGATAGGCACTGAAGCTTTCTTT
TRBJ1-2 TRBV29-1 . once CSVPGREYTF TGCAGCGTCCCTGGACGGGAGTACACCTTC
TRBJ1-4 TRBV7-9 . . CASSRTRPTTGEKLFF TGTGCCAGCAGCCGCACGCGTCCCACGACGGGGGAAAAACTGTTTTTT
TRBJ2-3 TRBV6-1 . . CASRVTTSTDTQYF TGTGCCAGCAGGGTCACAACTAGCACAGATACGCAGTATTTT
TRBJ1-3 TRBV4-1 . . CASSLRGGGAGSTIYF TGCGCCAGCAGCCTGCGGGGGGGCGGGGCTGGAAGCACCATATATTTT
TRBJ2-5 TRBV7-2 . . CASSSLWQETQYF TGTGCCAGCAGCTCCTTATGGCAAGAGACCCAGTACTTC
TRBJ1-4 TRBV18 . . CASSPKDRTSEKLFF TGTGCCAGCTCACCAAAAGACAGGACTAGTGAAAAACTGTTTTTT
TRBJ2-1 TRBV16 . . CASSQSWRDVRFF TGTGCCAGCAGCCAATCCTGGCGGGACGTCCGGTTCTTC
TRBJ1-1 TRBV28 . . CASSLFRGNTEAFF TGTGCCAGCAGTTTATTCAGGGGAAACACTGAAGCTTTCTTT
TRBJ2-7 TRBV11-2 TRBD2 many CASSLSGSLSYEQYF TGTGCCAGCAGCTTGAGCGGGAGTCTCTCCTACGAGCAGTACTTC
TRBJ2-1 TRBV18 . . CASSPPGYNEQFF TGTGCCAGCTCACCACCGGGATACAATGAGCAGTTCTTC
TRBJ2-2 TRBV10-3 TRBD2 . CAIRTSGATGELFF TGTGCCATCAGAACTAGCGGGGCCACCGGGGAGCTGTTTTTT
TRBJ2-7 TRBV27 TRBD2 . CATSAGLAGPYEQYF TGTGCCACCTCGGCGGGGCTAGCGGGTCCCTACGAGCAGTACTTC
TRBJ1-2 TRBV5-1 . . CASSFQGFSYTF TGCGCCAGCAGCTTCCAGGGGTTTAGCTACACCTTC
TRBJ1-3 TRBV3-1/TRBV3-2 TRBD1 . CASSGGTANSGNTIYF TGTGCCAGCAGCGGGGGGACAGCAAACTCTGGAAACACCATATATTTT
TRBJ2-7 TRBV20-1 . . CSAGLNEQYF TGCAGTGCAGGGCTAAACGAGCAGTACTTC
TRBJ1-5 TRBV7-2 . once CASSLGVRENQPQHF TGTGCCAGCAGCTTAGGCGTAAGGGAAAATCAGCCCCAGCATTTT
TRBJ1-6 TRBV11-2 . . CASSPAGGVNSPLHF TGTGCCAGCAGCCCGGCCGGGGGGGTTAATTCACCCCTCCACTTT
TRBJ1-6 TRBV27 . . CASSLSAGGYNSPLHF TGTGCCAGCAGTTTATCGGCGGGCGGGTATAATTCACCCCTCCACTTT
TRBJ2-5 TRBV11-1 . . CASSFSATTQETQYF TGTGCCAGCAGCTTCTCGGCGACAACACAAGAGACCCAGTACTTC
TRBJ2-7 TRBV10-3 . few CATSGGYEQYF TGTGCCACTTCTGGGGGGTACGAGCAGTACTTC
TRBJ2-2 TRBV2 . . CAGGGEAGELFF TGTGCCGGAGGGGGGGAAGCCGGGGAGCTGTTTTTT
TRBJ1-6 TRBV19 . . CASSSNSPLHF TGTGCCAGTAGTTCTAATTCACCCCTCCACTTT
TRBJ1-5 TRBV12-5 . few CASGSAQGPQHF TGTGCTAGTGGCTCGGCCCAGGGGCCCCAGCATTTT
TRBJ1-2 TRBV10-2 . . CASIGRNYGYTF TGCGCCAGCATAGGCAGAAACTATGGCTACACCTTC
TRBJ2-1 TRBV4-2 . once CASSQDVGEPHFF TGTGCCAGCAGCCAAGATGTTGGGGAGCCCCATTTCTTC
TRBJ2-7 TRBV3-1/TRBV3-2 TRBD1 . CASSHNRGPYEQYF TGTGCCAGCAGCCACAACAGGGGCCCCTACGAGCAGTACTTC
TRBJ2-7 TRBV5-1 . . CASSLGALREQYF TGCGCCAGCAGCTTAGGGGCTTTGCGAGAGCAGTACTTC
TRBJ2-2 TRBV24-1 . . CATSDRQSSGTGELFF TGTGCCACCAGTGATAGACAGTCCTCGGGCACCGGGGAGCTGTTTTTT